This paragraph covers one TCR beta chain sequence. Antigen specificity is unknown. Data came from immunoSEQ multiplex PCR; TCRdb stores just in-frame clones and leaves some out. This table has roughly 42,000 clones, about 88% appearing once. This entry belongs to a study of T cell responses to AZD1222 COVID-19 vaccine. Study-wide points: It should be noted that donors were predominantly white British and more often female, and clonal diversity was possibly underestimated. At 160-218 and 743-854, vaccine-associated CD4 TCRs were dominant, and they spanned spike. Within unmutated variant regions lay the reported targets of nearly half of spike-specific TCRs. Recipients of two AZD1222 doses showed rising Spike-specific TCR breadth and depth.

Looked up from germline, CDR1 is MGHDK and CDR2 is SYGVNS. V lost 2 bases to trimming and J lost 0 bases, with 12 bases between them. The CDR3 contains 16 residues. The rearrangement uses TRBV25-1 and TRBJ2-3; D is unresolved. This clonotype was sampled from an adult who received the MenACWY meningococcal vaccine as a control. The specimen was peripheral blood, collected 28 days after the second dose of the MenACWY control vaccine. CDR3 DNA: TGTGCCAGCAGTGAACGTCCCACCCCTAGCACAGATACGCAGTATTTT. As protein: CASSERPTPSTDTQYF. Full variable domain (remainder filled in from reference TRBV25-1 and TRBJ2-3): EADIYQTPRYLVIGTGKKITLECSQTMGHDKMYWYQQDPGMELHLIHYSYGVNSTEKGDLSSESTVSRIRTEHFPLTLESARPSHTSQYLCASSERPTPSTDTQYFGPGTRLTVL.